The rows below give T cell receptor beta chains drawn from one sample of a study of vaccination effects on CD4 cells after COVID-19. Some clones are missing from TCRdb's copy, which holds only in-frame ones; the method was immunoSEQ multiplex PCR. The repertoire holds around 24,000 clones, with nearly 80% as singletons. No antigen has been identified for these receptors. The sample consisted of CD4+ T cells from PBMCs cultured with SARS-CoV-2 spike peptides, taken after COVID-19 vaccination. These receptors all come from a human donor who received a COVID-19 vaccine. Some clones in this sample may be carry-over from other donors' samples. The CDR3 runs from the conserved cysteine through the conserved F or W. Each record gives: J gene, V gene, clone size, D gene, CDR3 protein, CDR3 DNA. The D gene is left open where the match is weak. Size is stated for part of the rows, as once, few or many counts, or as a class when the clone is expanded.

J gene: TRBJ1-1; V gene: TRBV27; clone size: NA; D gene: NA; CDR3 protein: CASRALGVPNTEAFF; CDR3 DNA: TGTGCCAGCAGAGCCTTAGGGGTTCCGAACACTGAAGCTTTCTTT
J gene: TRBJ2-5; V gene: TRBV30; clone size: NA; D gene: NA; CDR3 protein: CAWGLAETQYF; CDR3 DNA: TGTGCCTGGGGCCTTGCAGAGACCCAGTACTTC
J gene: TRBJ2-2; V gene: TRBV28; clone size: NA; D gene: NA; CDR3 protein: CASGAWSGPPGPGELFF; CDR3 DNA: TGTGCCAGCGGTGCCTGGTCCGGGCCCCCTGGGCCCGGGGAGCTGTTTTTT
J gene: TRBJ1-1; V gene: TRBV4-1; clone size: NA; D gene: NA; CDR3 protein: CASSRPDRDNTEAFF; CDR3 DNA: TGCGCCAGCAGCCGCCCGGACAGAGACAACACTGAAGCTTTCTTT
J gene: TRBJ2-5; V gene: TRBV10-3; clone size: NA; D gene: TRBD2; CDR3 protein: CAISEGVAGGKETQYF; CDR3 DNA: TGTGCCATCAGTGAGGGTGTAGCGGGGGGAAAAGAGACCCAGTACTTC
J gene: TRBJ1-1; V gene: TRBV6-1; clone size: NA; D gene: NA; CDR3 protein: CASSEGPTNTEAFF; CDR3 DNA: TGTGCCAGCAGTGAAGGGCCGACGAACACTGAAGCTTTCTTT
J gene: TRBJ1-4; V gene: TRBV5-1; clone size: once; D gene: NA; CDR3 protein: CASSSTVTDEKLFF; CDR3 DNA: TGCGCCAGCAGCTCGACAGTGACAGATGAAAAACTGTTTTTT
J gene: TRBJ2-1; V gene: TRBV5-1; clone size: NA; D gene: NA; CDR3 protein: CASSSDSSYNEQFF; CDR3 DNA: TGCGCCAGCAGCTCTGACAGCTCCTACAATGAGCAGTTCTTC
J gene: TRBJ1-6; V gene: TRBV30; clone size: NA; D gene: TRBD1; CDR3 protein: CAWGQGQPPLHF; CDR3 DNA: TGTGCCTGGGGACAGGGCCAACCACCCCTCCACTTT
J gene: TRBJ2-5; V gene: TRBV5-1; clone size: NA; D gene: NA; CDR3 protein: CASSIGETQYF; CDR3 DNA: TGCGCCAGCAGCATCGGGGAGACCCAGTACTTC
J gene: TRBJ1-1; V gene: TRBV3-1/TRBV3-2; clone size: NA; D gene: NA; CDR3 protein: CASSHYEGTEAFF; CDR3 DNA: TGTGCCAGCAGCCATTACGAAGGCACTGAAGCTTTCTTT
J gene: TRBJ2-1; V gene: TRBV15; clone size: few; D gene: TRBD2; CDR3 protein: CATSRLGLAGGGNNEQFF; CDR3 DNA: TGTGCCACCAGCAGACTCGGACTAGCGGGGGGAGGAAACAATGAGCAGTTCTTC
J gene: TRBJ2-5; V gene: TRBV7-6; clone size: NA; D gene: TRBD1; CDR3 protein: CASSLRSPGGQETQYF; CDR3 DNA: TGTGCCAGCAGCTTAAGGTCGCCAGGGGGACAAGAGACCCAGTACTTC